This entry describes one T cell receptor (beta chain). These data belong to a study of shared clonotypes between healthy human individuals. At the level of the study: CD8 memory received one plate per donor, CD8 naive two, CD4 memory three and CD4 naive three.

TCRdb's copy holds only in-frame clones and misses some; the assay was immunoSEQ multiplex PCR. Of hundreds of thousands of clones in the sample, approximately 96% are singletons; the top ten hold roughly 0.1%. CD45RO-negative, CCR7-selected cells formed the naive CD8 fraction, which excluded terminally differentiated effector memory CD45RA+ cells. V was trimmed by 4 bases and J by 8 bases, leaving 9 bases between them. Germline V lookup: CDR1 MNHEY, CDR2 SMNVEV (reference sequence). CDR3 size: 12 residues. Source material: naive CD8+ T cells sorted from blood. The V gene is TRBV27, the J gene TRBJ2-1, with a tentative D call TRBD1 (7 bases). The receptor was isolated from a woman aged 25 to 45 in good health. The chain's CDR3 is CASSSRGDEQFF. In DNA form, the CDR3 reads TGTGCCAGCAGTTCCAGGGGGGATGAGCAGTTCTTC.